Only a few counts were recorded for the clone carrying this T cell receptor (beta chain). This CDR3 region has 20 residues. Germline values: CDR1 LGHNA, CDR2 YSLEER. The junction had 15 bases not matched to a gene; V was cut back by 1 base and J by 4 bases. The record originates from a study of T-cell reconstitution after alpha-beta-depleted transplantation in children. A TCRbeta library incorporating unique molecular identifiers was prepared. TCRdb processed the PCR reads anew with MiXCR; each CDR3 protein has one entry. There are almost 500,000 distinct CDR3 sequences in the sample; 12% occur only once, and approximately 5.4% lies in the top ten.

The chain has TRBV4-3 and TRBJ2-3, with 12 bases fitting TRBD2. The TCR originated in a human donor who donated a stem cell graft to a child with combined immunodeficiency. This specimen was PBMCs from the stem cell graft donor, taken from the stem cell graft. The CDR3, as DNA: TGCGCCAGCAGCCAAGGTTCTAGCGGGAGGGCCTGGGATTGGTCAGATACGCAGTATTTT. It translates to CASSQGSSGRAWDWSDTQYF.